This T cell receptor (beta chain) emerged from a study of CD8 T cells in ankylosing spondylitis. Points from the study as a whole: Disease-associated clones were reportedly significantly overrepresented in matched ankylosing spondylitis synovial fluid.

Germline trimming cut 3 bases from V and 5 bases from J; bases unmatched to any gene: 7. In germline, CDR1 is KGHDR, CDR2 SFDVKD. There are 16 residues in the CDR3. Making the TCR beta libraries involved quantitative 5'-RACE with molecular barcodes. TCRdb fed the 5' RACE reads into MiXCR, producing one record per CDR3 protein. This table holds just over 150,000 distinct CDR3 sequences, 15% to 20% found once. Only a few counts were recorded for this clonotype. The antigen is undetermined. The sequenced sample consisted of blood, either unsorted or a sorted T cell fraction (not recorded which). The clonotype comes from a male donor with ankylosing spondylitis or in good health (not recorded which). The V gene is TRBV24-1, the J gene TRBJ2-2; 8 bases match TRBD2. CDR3 protein: CATSDPGTSRTGELFF. CDR3 sequence (DNA): TGTGCCACCAGTGATCCCGGGACTAGTAGGACCGGGGAGCTGTTTTTT.